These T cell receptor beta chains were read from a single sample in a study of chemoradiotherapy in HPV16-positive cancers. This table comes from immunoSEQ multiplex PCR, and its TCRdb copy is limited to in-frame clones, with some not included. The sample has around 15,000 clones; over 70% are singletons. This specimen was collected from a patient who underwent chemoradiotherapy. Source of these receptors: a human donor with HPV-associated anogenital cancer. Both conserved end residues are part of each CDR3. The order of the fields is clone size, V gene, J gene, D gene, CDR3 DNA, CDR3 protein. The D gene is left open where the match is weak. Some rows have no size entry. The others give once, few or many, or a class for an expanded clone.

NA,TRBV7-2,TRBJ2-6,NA,TGTGCCAGCAGCTTAGGGCTCTCTGGGGCCAACGTCCTGACTTTC,CASSLGLSGANVLTF
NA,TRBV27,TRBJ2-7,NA,TGTGCCAGCAGTCCAACTACAAGGGGGGCCTACGAGCAGTACTTC,CASSPTTRGAYEQYF
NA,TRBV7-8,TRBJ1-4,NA,TGTGCCAGCAGCTTAGAACAGGGATCAACTAATGAAAAACTGTTTTTT,CASSLEQGSTNEKLFF
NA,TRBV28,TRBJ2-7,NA,TGTGCCAGCAGTTTCGACAGAGCCTACGAGCAGTACTTC,CASSFDRAYEQYF
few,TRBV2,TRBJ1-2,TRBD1,TGTGCCAGCCTCTTGACGGGACAGGAAGGTGGCTACACCTTC,CASLLTGQEGGYTF
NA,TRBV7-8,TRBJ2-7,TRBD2,TGTGCCAGCAGCTGGACTAGAACTACCTACGAGCAGTACTTC,CASSWTRTTYEQYF
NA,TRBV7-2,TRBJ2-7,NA,TGTGCCAGCAGCCCCACGGGGGTATCCTACGAGCAGTACTTC,CASSPTGVSYEQYF
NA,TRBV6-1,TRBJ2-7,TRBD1,TGTGCCAGCAAGACAGGGTATTCCTCCTACGAGCAGTACTTC,CASKTGYSSYEQYF
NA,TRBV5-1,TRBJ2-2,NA,TGCGCCAGCAGCTTGAACACCGGGGAGCTGTTTTTT,CASSLNTGELFF
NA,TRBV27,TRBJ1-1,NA,TGTGCCAGCATGTCCGACATGAACACTGAAGCTTTCTTT,CASMSDMNTEAFF
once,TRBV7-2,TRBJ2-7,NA,TGTGCCAGCAGCTTAGGACTAGATCCGGTCTACGAGCAGTACTTC,CASSLGLDPVYEQYF
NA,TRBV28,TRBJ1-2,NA,TGTGCCAGCAGGCCTACTGCTAACTATGGCTACACCTTC,CASRPTANYGYTF
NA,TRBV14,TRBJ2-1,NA,TGTGCCAGCAGCCCCTTAGAGAGCTCCTACAATGAGCAGTTCTTC,CASSPLESSYNEQFF
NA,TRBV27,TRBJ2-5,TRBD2,TGTGCCAGCAGAAGGACTAGCGGGGCCATCTTCCAAGAGACCCAGTACTTC,CASRRTSGAIFQETQYF
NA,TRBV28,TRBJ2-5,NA,TGTGCCAGCAGCCTTACCGGGGAGACCCAGTACTTC,CASSLTGETQYF
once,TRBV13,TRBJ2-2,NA,TGTGCCAGCAGCTTAGGCGACATAGCTCTCACCGGGGAGCTGTTTTTT,CASSLGDIALTGELFF
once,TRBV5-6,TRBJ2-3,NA,TGTGCCAGCAGCTTAGGGGTTGGAAGCACAGATACGCAGTATTTT,CASSLGVGSTDTQYF
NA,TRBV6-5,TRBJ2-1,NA,TGTGCCAGCAGTTACGTCCAGGCCGATGAGCAGTTCTTC,CASSYVQADEQFF
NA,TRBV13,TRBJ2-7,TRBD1,TGTGCCAGCAGCTCTAGACAGGGGGCGGGGGAGCAGTACTTC,CASSSRQGAGEQYF
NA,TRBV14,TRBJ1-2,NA,TGTGCCAGCAGCCAAGCCGGGGTCCGGAGTGGCTACACCTTC,CASSQAGVRSGYTF
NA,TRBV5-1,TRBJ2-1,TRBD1,TGCGCCAGCAGCTTGGCCCTCGGGACAGGGGGCTCTTACGGGGTTGAGCAGTTCTTC,CASSLALGTGGSYGVEQFF
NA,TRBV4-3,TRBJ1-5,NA,TGCGCCAGCAGCCGGGGGGAGAATCAGCCCCAGCATTTT,CASSRGENQPQHF
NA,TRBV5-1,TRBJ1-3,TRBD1,TGCGCCAGCGGACAGGGCTCCGGAAACACCATATATTTT,CASGQGSGNTIYF
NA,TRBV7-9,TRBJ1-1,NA,TGTGCCAGCAGCCGCGGGGCCGGCTCCTCGAAAGATGAAGCTTTCTTT,CASSRGAGSSKDEAFF
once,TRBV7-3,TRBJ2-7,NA,TGTGCCAGCAGCCTCACCGGGACGGCGAGCTCCTACGAGCAGTACTTC,CASSLTGTASSYEQYF
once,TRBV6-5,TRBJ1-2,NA,TGTGCCAGCAGTTCCTCCTCCTTGGGGGGTTATGGCTACACCTTC,CASSSSSLGGYGYTF
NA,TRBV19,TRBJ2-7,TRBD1,TGTGCCAGTAGGTCCCAGCCGGGACAGGGGGACTCCTACGAGCAGTACTTC,CASRSQPGQGDSYEQYF
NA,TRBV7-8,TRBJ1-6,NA,TGTGCCAGCAGTTTAGGAGGAGACCCAGTGGCCCTCCACTTT,CASSLGGDPVALHF
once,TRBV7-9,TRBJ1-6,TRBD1,TGTGCCAGCAGCTTAGGACAGGGAAGTTCACCCCTCCACTTT,CASSLGQGSSPLHF
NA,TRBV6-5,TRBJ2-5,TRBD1,TGTGCCAGCAGTCTCGACAGGGGGCTTGTGGAGACCCAGTACTTC,CASSLDRGLVETQYF
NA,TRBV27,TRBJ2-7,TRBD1,TGTGCCAGCAGTTACCTGGACAGGGCCAACCGACCTTACGAGCAGTACTTC,CASSYLDRANRPYEQYF
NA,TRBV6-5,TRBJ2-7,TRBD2,TGTGCCAGCAGCCCCTGGGAGGGCTACGAGCAGTACTTC,CASSPWEGYEQYF
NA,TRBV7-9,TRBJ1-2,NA,TGTGCCAGCAGCACTCACCGGAGTCTTGGTGGCTACACCTTC,CASSTHRSLGGYTF
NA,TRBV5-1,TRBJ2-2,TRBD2,TGCGCCAGCAGCAAGGTAGCGGGGGCGGCCGGGGAGCTGTTTTTT,CASSKVAGAAGELFF
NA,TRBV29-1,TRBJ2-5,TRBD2,TGCAGCGTTGAAGGGCCCGGGGGGGAGACCCAGTACTTC,CSVEGPGGETQYF
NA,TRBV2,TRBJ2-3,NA,TGTGCCAGCAGGGAGGGACGGGACACAGATACGCAGTATTTT,CASREGRDTDTQYF
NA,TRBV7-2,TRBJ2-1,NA,TGTGCCAGCAGCGCCCCGACGACTTATGAGCAGTTCTTC,CASSAPTTYEQFF
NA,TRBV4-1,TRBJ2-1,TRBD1,TGCGCCAGCAGCCTGACAGGGGGCATAAATGAGCAGTTCTTC,CASSLTGGINEQFF
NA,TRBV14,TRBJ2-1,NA,TGTGCCAGCAGCCAAGTTTGGAAGGGACCTCCGGAGCAGTTCTTC,CASSQVWKGPPEQFF
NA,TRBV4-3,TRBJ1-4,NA,TGCGCCAGCAGCGGGGGAGCGGGGGAAAAACTGTTTTTT,CASSGGAGEKLFF
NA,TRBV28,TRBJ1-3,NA,TGTGCCAGCAGTTCCCACAGGGTTGTTGGAAACACCATATATTTT,CASSSHRVVGNTIYF
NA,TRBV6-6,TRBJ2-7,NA,TGTGCCACCCTACAAGGGCTCGAGCAGTACTTC,CATLQGLEQYF
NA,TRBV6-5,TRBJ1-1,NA,TGTGCCAGCAGTTTGAAAGTGGGAACACCTGAAGCTTTCTTT,CASSLKVGTPEAFF
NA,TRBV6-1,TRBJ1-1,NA,TGTGCCAGCAGTGAGGGAACTTTCTTT,CASSEGTFF
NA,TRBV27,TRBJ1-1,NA,TGTGCCAGCAGTCAAGGGAGGGTGTTCGACACTGAAGCTTTCTTT,CASSQGRVFDTEAFF
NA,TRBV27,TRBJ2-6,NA,TGTGCCACGGCCACCGGACCGTTCTCTGGGGCCAACGTCCTGACTTTC,CATATGPFSGANVLTF
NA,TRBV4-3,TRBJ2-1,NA,TGCGCCAGCAGCCAAGCCAGGGCCTCATATGCTGAGCAGTTCTTC,CASSQARASYAEQFF
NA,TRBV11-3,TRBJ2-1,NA,TGTGCCAGCAGCTTAGATAGGGCAAGTCGGGGCAATGAGCAGTTCTTC,CASSLDRASRGNEQFF
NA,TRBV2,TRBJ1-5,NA,TGTGCCAGCAGTAAAAAGTTCGATATGCGCCAGCATTTT,CASSKKFDMRQHF
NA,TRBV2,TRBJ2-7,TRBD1,TGTGCCAGCAGTCCCCCCACGACAGGGGGCGAATACGAGCAGTACTTC,CASSPPTTGGEYEQYF
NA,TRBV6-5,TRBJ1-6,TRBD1,TGTGCCAGCAGTTACTCCCGGACAGGGGACTCACCCCTCCACTTT,CASSYSRTGDSPLHF
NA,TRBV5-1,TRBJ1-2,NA,TGCGCCAGCAGCTTAGACGGGGGCGGGAATGGCTACACCTTC,CASSLDGGGNGYTF
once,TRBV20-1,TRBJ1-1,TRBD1,TGCAGATTCAACAGGGGGACTGAAGCTTTCTTT,CRFNRGTEAFF
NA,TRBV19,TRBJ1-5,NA,TGTGCCAGTAGTGAAGCCGGGAAATATAATCAGCCCCAGCATTTT,CASSEAGKYNQPQHF
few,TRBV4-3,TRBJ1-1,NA,TGCGCCAGCAGCCAAGATCGCTGGACCACTGAAGCTTTCTTT,CASSQDRWTTEAFF
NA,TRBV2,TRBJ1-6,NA,TGTGCCAGCAGGATAGGCAGGGGTCTCTATAATTCACCCCTCCACTTT,CASRIGRGLYNSPLHF
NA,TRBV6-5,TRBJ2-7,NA,TGTGCCAGCAGTTACTGGGGTCAGGGGAACGAGCAGTACTTC,CASSYWGQGNEQYF
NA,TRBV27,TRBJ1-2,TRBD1,TGTGCCAGCAGGGGACAGGGCGCCTTTAACTATGGCTACACCTTC,CASRGQGAFNYGYTF